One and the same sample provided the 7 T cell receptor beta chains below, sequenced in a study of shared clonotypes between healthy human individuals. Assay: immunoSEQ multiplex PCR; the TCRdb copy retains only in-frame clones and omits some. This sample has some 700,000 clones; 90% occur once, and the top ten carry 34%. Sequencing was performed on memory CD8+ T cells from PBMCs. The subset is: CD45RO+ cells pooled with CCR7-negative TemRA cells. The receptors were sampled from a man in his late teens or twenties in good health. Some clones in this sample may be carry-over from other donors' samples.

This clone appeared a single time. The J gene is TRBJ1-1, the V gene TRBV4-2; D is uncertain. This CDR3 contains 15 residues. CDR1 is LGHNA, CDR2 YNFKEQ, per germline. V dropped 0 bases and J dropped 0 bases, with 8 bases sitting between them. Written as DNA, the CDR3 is TGTGCCAGCAGCCAAGAGAACATGATGAACACTGAAGCTTTCTTT. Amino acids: CASSQENMMNTEAFF.

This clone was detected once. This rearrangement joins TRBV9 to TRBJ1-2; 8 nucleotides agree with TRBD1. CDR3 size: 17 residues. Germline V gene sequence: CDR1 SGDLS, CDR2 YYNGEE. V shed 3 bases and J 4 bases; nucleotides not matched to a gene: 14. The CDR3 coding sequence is TGTGCCAGCAGCGCCCGGGACAGGCTGTCCCCAGTCTATGGCTACACCTTC. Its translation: CASSARDRLSPVYGYTF. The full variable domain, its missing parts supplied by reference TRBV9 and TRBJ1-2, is DSGVTQTPKHLITATGQRVTLRCSPRSGDLSVYWYQQSLDQGLQFLIQYYNGEERAKGNILERFSAQQFPDLHSELNLSSLELGDSALYFCASSARDRLSPVYGYTFGSGTRLTVV.

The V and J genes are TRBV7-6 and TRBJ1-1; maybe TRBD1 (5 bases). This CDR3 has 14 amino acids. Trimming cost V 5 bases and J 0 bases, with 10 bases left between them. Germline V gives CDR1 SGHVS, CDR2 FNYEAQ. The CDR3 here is CASSPRVVNTEAFF. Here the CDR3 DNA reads TGTGCCAGCAGCCCCAGGGTTGTGAACACTGAAGCTTTCTTT. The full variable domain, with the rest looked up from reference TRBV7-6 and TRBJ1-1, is GAGVSQSPRYKVTKRGQDVALRCDPISGHVSLYWYRQALGQGPEFLTYFNYEAQQDKSGLPNDRFSAERPEGSISTLTIQRTEQRDSAMYRCASSPRVVNTEAFFGQGTRLTVV.

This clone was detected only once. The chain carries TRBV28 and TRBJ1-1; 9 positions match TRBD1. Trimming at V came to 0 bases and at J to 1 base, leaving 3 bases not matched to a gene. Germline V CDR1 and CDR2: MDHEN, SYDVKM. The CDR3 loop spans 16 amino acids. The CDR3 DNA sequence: TGTGCCAGCAGTTTATGGTCGGGACAGGGGAACACTGAAGCTTTCTTT. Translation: CASSLWSGQGNTEAFF.

The CDR3 region is CAISTSGRDGLSYNEQFF. CDR3 nucleotides: TGTGCCATCAGTACTAGCGGGAGGGACGGACTCTCCTACAATGAGCAGTTCTTC. The rearrangement uses TRBV10-3 and TRBJ2-1, with 13 nucleotides matching TRBD2. CDR3 length: 18 residues. Germline V gene lookup returns CDR1 ENHRY and CDR2 SYGVKD. The trim removed 5 bases at V and 0 bases at J, leaving 7 bases unmatched.

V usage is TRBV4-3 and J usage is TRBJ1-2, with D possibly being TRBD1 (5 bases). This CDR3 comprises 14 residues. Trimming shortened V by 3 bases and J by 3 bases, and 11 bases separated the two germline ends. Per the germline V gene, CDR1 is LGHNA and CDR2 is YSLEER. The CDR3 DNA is TGCGCCAGCAGCCAGGGGACCGTCGACTATGGCTACACCTTC. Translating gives CASSQGTVDYGYTF.

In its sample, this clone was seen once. CDR3 residues: CASSDPGLNEYLFF. The CDR3 DNA follows: TGTGCCAGCAGTGACCCGGGTTTAAACGAATATCTGTTTTTT. V usage is TRBV25-1 and J usage is TRBJ1-4; D is uncertain. With 3 bases removed from V and 14 bases from J, the gap between germline ends came to 19 bases. The CDR3 totals 14 residues. Germline CDR1 reads MGHDK; CDR2 reads SYGVNS.